This T cell receptor beta chain was sequenced during a study of blood T cell repertoires in COVID-19. For the study at large: The United States, Italy and Spain supplied acute and convalescent COVID-19 samples. In each case, the material was cDNA or gDNA derived from T cells, B-cell-depleted T cells, or PBMCs.

Original processing notes: Nucleated cell counts were estimated from reference gene primer amplification. Only in-frame clones appear in the TCRdb table, and some are missing; sequencing was by immunoSEQ multiplex PCR. V and J calls and clone size are copied from that table; D and trimming were computed from the DNA. Of 200,000 or so clones listed, over 80% are singletons. V lost 5 bases to trimming and J lost 4 bases, with 11 bases between them. Germline V gene data show CDR1 as SQVTM and CDR2 as ANQGSEA. The CDR3 is 12 amino acids. Input material: peripheral blood. This chain connects TRBV29-1 to TRBJ2-5; D not resolved. This TCR was recovered from a woman aged 25-40 years with acute or convalescent COVID-19. The CDR3 bases are TGCAGCGTTCTCGATGCCGGAGAGACCCAGTACTTC. Translation gives CSVLDAGETQYF.